A single sample is the source of the 28 T cell receptor beta chains below, sequenced in a study of cytomegalovirus exposure and HLA in healthy donors. The PCR used 60 Vbeta and 13 Jbeta primers. Produced via immunoSEQ multiplex PCR; TCRdb's table is partial and in-frame only. The sample contains approximately 100,000 clones, 70% of which appear only once. Sequencing used PBMCs. All receptors derive from a man aged 45-65 years in good health and CMV-seronegative.

The chain recombines TRBV18 with TRBJ2-5; TRBD1 matches 10 bases. Germline CDR1 and CDR2: KGHSH and LQKENI. With 5 bases clipped from V and 7 bases from J, the junction kept 10 bases outside the gene matches. The CDR3 has 15 residues. The CDR3 region has the DNA TGTGCCAGCTCATCAACAGGGACAGGGGATGGGACCCAGTACTTC. Residues: CASSSTGTGDGTQYF.

This sequence joins TRBV6-5 and TRBJ1-6, with D possibly matching TRBD1 (6 bases). The V end was cut by 7 bases, the J end by 9 bases, with 13 bases between. The V gene's germline CDR1 is MNHEY and CDR2 SVGAGI. The CDR3 sequence is 13 residues long. CDR3 sequence (DNA): TGTGCCAGCACGCCAGGGGAGGGTTCACCCCTCCACTTT. This translates into CASTPGEGSPLHF.

The rearrangement links TRBV7-9 to TRBJ1-3; D remains ambiguous. This CDR3 is 16 amino acids long. CDR1 is SEHNR, CDR2 FQNEAQ, per germline (reference sequence). The V end was cut by 2 bases, the J end by 4 bases, with 15 bases between. The CDR3 spells CASSLFGPLGGNTIYF. CDR3 coding DNA: TGTGCCAGCAGCTTATTTGGGCCGTTAGGCGGAAACACCATATATTTT.

The V gene is TRBV7-9, the J gene TRBJ1-1; D perhaps matches TRBD1 (5 bases). Trimming removed 8 bases at V and 0 bases at J, with 22 bases between. Germline lookup yields CDR1 SEHNR and CDR2 FQNEAQ (reference sequence). The CDR3 spans 17 residues. This CDR3 reads CASSTVTRLTMNTEAFF. The DNA for the CDR3 is TGTGCCAGCTCGACAGTAACGAGGCTGACGATGAACACTGAAGCTTTCTTT.

The CDR3 here is CASSYSGLAGGVEQFF. The CDR3 DNA is TGTGCCAGCAGTTACTCGGGACTAGCGGGGGGGGTTGAGCAGTTCTTC. The chain couples TRBV6-6 to TRBJ2-1; TRBD2 matches at 16 bases. CDR3 length: 16 amino acids. The junction had 2 bases not matched to a gene; V was cut back by 0 bases and J by 9 bases. Germline V gene sequence: CDR1 MNHNY, CDR2 SVGAGI (reference sequence).

This clone came up a few times. The chain uses TRBV5-1 and TRBJ2-4, with 7 bases aligning to TRBD1. Looked up from germline, CDR1 is SGHRS and CDR2 is YFSETQ. V lost 0 bases, J lost 13 bases, and 10 bases stayed unmatched. CDR3 length: 14 amino acids. The CDR3 loop is CASSLDSRGTVQYF. The CDR3 DNA sequence: TGCGCCAGCAGCTTGGATAGTCGTGGGACAGTCCAGTACTTC.

The chain employs TRBV6-6 and TRBJ2-7; 8 bases agree with TRBD2. The CDR3 covers 15 residues. The ends lost 5 bases at V and 5 bases at J; junction bases unmatched: 11. Germline assignment: CDR1 MNHNY and CDR2 SVGAGI (reference sequence). CDR3 loop: CASSHGGEGVHEQYF. The CDR3 DNA is TGTGCCAGCAGTCACGGGGGGGAGGGTGTCCACGAGCAGTACTTC.

The chain combines TRBV28 with TRBJ1-1, with a possible D match to TRBD1 (6 bases). Trimming removed 7 bases at V and 3 bases at J, with 9 bases between. The germline gives CDR1 MDHEN, CDR2 SYDVKM. The CDR3 consists of 12 residues. CDR3 nucleotides: TGTGCCAGCACCAAGGGGGACACTGAAGCTTTCTTT. This sequence encodes CASTKGDTEAFF.

The table lists this clone with a few counts. The genes are TRBV29-1 and TRBJ2-1; D gene ambiguous. The length of the CDR3 is 14 residues. Trimming pared 6 bases from V and 4 bases from J, leaving 16 bases between. Germline values: CDR1 SQVTM, CDR2 ANQGSEA. The CDR3 reads CSVTLPVRYNEQFF. As DNA, the CDR3 is TGCAGCGTAACCCTTCCGGTGAGGTACAATGAGCAGTTCTTC.

This clone was seen only a few times. The chain joins TRBV19 to TRBJ1-6; D is perhaps TRBD1 (6 bases). V gave up 8 bases and J gave up 10 bases, with 15 bases separating them. The CDR3 length is 13 residues. Per the germline V gene, CDR1 is LNHDA and CDR2 is SQIVND (reference sequence). CDR3 amino acids: CASRGGGRSPLHF. Written as DNA, the CDR3 is TGTGCCAGTCGTGGCGGGGGCCGATCACCCCTCCACTTT.

The chain couples TRBV25-1 to TRBJ2-5; 8 positions match TRBD2. V lost 3 bases, J lost 1 base, and 4 bases stayed unmatched. The CDR3 consists of 15 residues. Germline values: CDR1 MGHDK, CDR2 SYGVNS. CDR3 in DNA: TGTGCCAGCAGTGATAAGCGGGGGACCCAAGAGACCCAGTACTTC. Amino acids: CASSDKRGTQETQYF.

CDR3 protein: CASTLDSGATDTQYF. The CDR3 DNA is TGTGCCAGTACCCTGGACAGCGGGGCCACAGATACGCAGTATTTT. The chain carries TRBV19 and TRBJ2-3, with a possible D match to TRBD2 (7 bases). The V gene lost 7 bases and the J gene lost 2 bases, with 16 bases spanning the gap. This CDR3 contains 15 residues. Per germline, CDR1 LNHDA and CDR2 SQIVND (reference sequence).

The chain has TRBV7-2 and TRBJ2-2; D ambiguous. The CDR3 runs to 14 residues. Deletions cut 3 bases from V and 2 bases from J, with 7 bases between. Germline CDR1 SGHTA, CDR2 FQGNSA. The CDR3 coding sequence is TGTGCCAGCAGCTTCGGGTCAAACACCGGGGAGCTGTTTTTT. Translation: CASSFGSNTGELFF.

The rearrangement joins TRBV5-6 to TRBJ1-3, with D possibly matching TRBD1 (5 bases). This CDR3 is 15 amino acids long. Germline values: CDR1 SGHDT, CDR2 YYEEEE. V gave up 0 bases and J gave up 4 bases, with 11 bases separating them. CDR3 sequence reads: CASSLVGTGGNTIYF. The CDR3 DNA follows: TGTGCCAGCAGCTTGGTAGGGACTGGGGGAAACACCATATATTTT.

The chain joins TRBV14 to TRBJ2-2, with D perhaps TRBD2 (6 bases). With 0 bases removed from V and 3 bases from J, the gap between germline ends came to 17 bases. Per germline, CDR1 SGHDN and CDR2 FVKESK. This CDR3 has 18 residues. CDR3 protein: CASSQDKKASVDTGELFF. As DNA, the CDR3 is TGTGCCAGCAGCCAAGATAAGAAGGCTAGCGTTGACACCGGGGAGCTGTTTTTT. Using reference TRBV14 and TRBJ2-2 for the parts outside the CDR3, the full variable domain is EAGVTQFPSHSVIEKGQTVTLRCDPISGHDNLYWYRRVMGKEIKFLLHFVKESKQDESGMPNNRFLAERTGGTYSTLKVQPAELEDSGVYFCASSQDKKASVDTGELFFGEGSRLTVL.

V and J are TRBV6-5 and TRBJ2-2; 8 nucleotides align to TRBD1. Germline lookup yields CDR1 MNHEY and CDR2 SVGAGI. This CDR3 is built from 15 residues. V lost 5 bases, J lost 2 bases, and 4 bases stayed unmatched. CDR3 coding DNA: TGTGCCAGCAGTCCCAGGGGGCTTAACACCGGGGAGCTGTTTTTT. Its translation is CASSPRGLNTGELFF.

This chain links TRBV6-6 with TRBJ2-1; 7 nucleotides agree with TRBD2. V shed 7 bases and J 4 bases; nucleotides not matched to a gene: 10. Germline V gives CDR1 MNHNY, CDR2 SVGAGI (reference sequence). The CDR3 runs 15 residues. The CDR3 protein is CASTPGGTLYNEQFF. The DNA for the CDR3 is TGTGCCAGCACCCCGGGGGGAACTTTATACAATGAGCAGTTCTTC.

The gene calls are TRBV2 and TRBJ2-4; a possible D gene is TRBD2 (5 bases). From germline, CDR1 is SNHLY and CDR2 FYNNEI. The CDR3 consists of 16 residues. Trimming took off 0 bases at V and 8 bases at J, with 17 bases between the two ends. Here the CDR3 reads CASSEAALSGLDIQYF. For the CDR3, the DNA is TGTGCCAGCAGTGAAGCGGCTCTCTCGGGGTTGGACATTCAGTACTTC.

The chain couples TRBV15 to TRBJ1-5; D may be TRBD1 (5 bases). The CDR3 contains 17 residues. The germline V gene has CDR1 LNHNV and CDR2 YYDKDF (reference sequence). V lost 0 bases and J 1 base, leaving 13 bases between the germline ends. CDR3 coding DNA: TGTGCCACCAGCAGAGACTTCATGGCAGGGAGCAATCAGCCCCAGCATTTT. This codes for CATSRDFMAGSNQPQHF.

The CDR3 nucleotides are TGCGCCAGCAGGGACGGGGATGGCAATCAGCCCCAGCATTTT. Residues: CASRDGDGNQPQHF. The rearrangement joins TRBV5-1 to TRBJ1-5; no clear D. Deletions cut 5 bases from V and 2 bases from J, with 11 bases between. CDR1 is SGHRS, CDR2 YFSETQ, per germline. CDR3 length: 14 amino acids. Supplemented by reference TRBV5-1 and TRBJ1-5, the full variable domain reads KAGVTQTPRYLIKTRGQQVTLSCSPISGHRSVSWYQQTPGQGLQFLFEYFSETQRNKGNFPGRFSGRQFSNSRSEMNVSTLELGDSALYLCASRDGDGNQPQHFGDGTRLSIL.

The V call is TRBV9, the J call TRBJ2-3; 9 bases align to TRBD2. The CDR3 runs to 15 residues. CDR1 SGDLS and CDR2 YYNGEE come from the germline V gene. V lost 0 bases, J lost 4 bases, and 3 bases stayed unmatched. CDR3 sequence reads: CASSVGGGGADTQYF. CDR3 DNA sequence: TGTGCCAGCAGCGTAGGGGGCGGGGGGGCAGATACGCAGTATTTT. The whole variable domain, filled in from reference TRBV9 and TRBJ2-3, reads DSGVTQTPKHLITATGQRVTLRCSPRSGDLSVYWYQQSLDQGLQFLIQYYNGEERAKGNILERFSAQQFPDLHSELNLSSLELGDSALYFCASSVGGGGADTQYFGPGTRLTVL.

The chain is built from TRBV10-3 and TRBJ2-3, with D tentatively TRBD1 (6 bases). The CDR3 loop spans 16 amino acids. Trimming pared 3 bases from V and 3 bases from J, leaving 16 bases between. Germline V gives CDR1 ENHRY, CDR2 SYGVKD. The CDR3 is CAISDPRGSLTDTQYF. In DNA form, the CDR3 reads TGTGCCATCAGTGACCCCAGGGGATCGTTAACAGATACGCAGTATTTT.

V and J are TRBV19 and TRBJ1-4, with 8 bases that match TRBD1. With 7 bases clipped from V and 7 bases from J, the junction kept 8 bases outside the gene matches. The germline CDR1 and CDR2 sequences are LNHDA and SQIVND (reference sequence). The CDR3 extends over 14 amino acids. The CDR3 region is CASNPTGGGEKLFF. CDR3 nucleotide sequence: TGTGCCAGTAATCCCACAGGGGGGGGTGAAAAACTGTTTTTT.

The V gene is TRBV5-1, the J gene TRBJ2-3, with TRBD2 matching over 15 bases. This CDR3 is built from 17 residues. The V gene's germline CDR1 is SGHRS and CDR2 YFSETQ. V was clipped by 4 bases and J by 6 bases; unmatched bases: 9. In DNA form, the CDR3 reads TGCGCCAGCAGCGTGGGACTAGCGGGAGGTTTGTGGGATACGCAGTATTTT. Protein sequence: CASSVGLAGGLWDTQYF.

J is TRBJ2-2 and V is TRBV4-1; D may be TRBD2 (6 bases). Trimming took off 5 bases at V and 4 bases at J, with 11 bases between the two ends. The germline V gene encodes CDR1 MGHRA and CDR2 YSYEKL. CDR3 size: 14 residues. CDR3 region: CASSYPGGTGELFF. DNA of the CDR3: TGCGCCAGCAGCTACCCCGGGGGCACCGGGGAGCTGTTTTTT.

The chain combines TRBV4-1 with TRBJ2-7; D perhaps matches TRBD1 (5 bases). This CDR3 region has 15 residues. Trimming cost V 0 bases and J 0 bases, with 9 bases left between them. Per germline, CDR1 MGHRA and CDR2 YSYEKL. The CDR3 bases are TGCGCCAGCAGCCAAGAATCCAGGGACTCCTACGAGCAGTACTTC. It specifies CASSQESRDSYEQYF.

The V and J genes are TRBV5-4 and TRBJ2-1; 11 bases fit TRBD2. In germline, CDR1 is SGHNT, CDR2 YYREEE (reference sequence). The J segment lost 10 bases and the V segment lost 4 bases, leaving 10 bases of the junction unmatched. The CDR3 covers 15 residues. The chain's CDR3 is CASSPLAGVTEEQFF. The CDR3, as DNA: TGTGCCAGCAGCCCACTAGCGGGAGTGACTGAGGAGCAGTTCTTC.

The chain employs TRBV5-1 and TRBJ2-5; 10 bases match TRBD1. Germline CDR1 reads SGHRS; CDR2 reads YFSETQ. After removal of 4 bases from V and 5 bases from J, the junction contained 8 bases not matched to a gene. CDR3 length equals 15 residues. Here the CDR3 reads CASSKGTGEYETQYF. The CDR3 DNA follows: TGCGCCAGCAGCAAAGGGACAGGGGAGTACGAGACCCAGTACTTC. Using reference TRBV5-1 and TRBJ2-5 for the parts outside the CDR3, the full variable domain is KAGVTQTPRYLIKTRGQQVTLSCSPISGHRSVSWYQQTPGQGLQFLFEYFSETQRNKGNFPGRFSGRQFSNSRSEMNVSTLELGDSALYLCASSKGTGEYETQYFGPGTRLLVL.